This TCR beta chain appears in the sequencing data of a study of T cell responses to AZD1222 COVID-19 vaccine. Study information: Samples with a second dose at about 4 or about 12 weeks were pooled together. Notes on the study in general: It should be noted that donors were predominantly white British and more often female, and clonal diversity was possibly underestimated. At baseline, seropositivity was found in only six or seven AZD1222 recipients. None of the repertoires were sampled until the peak T cell response had passed.

The CDR3 runs 14 residues. CDR1 and CDR2 from the germline V gene are SGHNT and YYREEE (reference sequence). V was pared by 3 bases and J by 1 base, with 10 bases between. Sequencing used immunoSEQ multiplex PCR; TCRdb keeps in-frame clones, though not all of them. The table includes fewer than 250,000 clones, about 92% detected once. Concerning this clone: Its specificity is unknown.

This TCR came from an adult in good health. Source: peripheral blood, taken on day 0 of AZD1222 vaccination. The V gene is TRBV5-4, the J gene TRBJ2-5; D is perhaps TRBD1 or TRBD2 (5 bases each). The CDR3 reads CASSSGRIQETQYF. CDR3 nucleotides: TGTGCCAGCAGCTCGGGACGGATCCAAGAGACCCAGTACTTC.